These T cell receptor beta chains were read from a single sample in a study of cytomegalovirus exposure and HLA in healthy donors. The protocol was immunoSEQ multiplex PCR, while the TCRdb copy is restricted to in-frame clones and leaves out a portion. The top ten hold roughly 6.8% of the sample, which has about 130,000 clones, 65% to 80% seen once. The sequenced sample consisted of PBMCs. The receptor set was obtained from a man aged 40-49 years in good health and CMV-seropositive. Each CDR3 is given with its conserved first and last residue. Each record gives: J gene, V gene, D gene, clone size, CDR3 length, CDR3 DNA, CDR3 protein. The D gene is left open where the match is weak. Clone sizes are given selectively: once, few, many, or a class where the clone is expanded.

j_call: TRBJ2-7
v_call: TRBV5-1
d_call: TRBD1
clone_size: .
cdr3_length: 15
cdr3_nt: TGCGCCAGCAGCTTGGAAGGGGGACAGATCTACGAGCAGTACTTC
cdr3_aa: CASSLEGGQIYEQYF

j_call: TRBJ2-1
v_call: TRBV7-9
d_call: TRBD1
clone_size: .
cdr3_length: 14
cdr3_nt: TGTGCCAGCAGCTCCGTAGACAGGGTCCATGAGCAGTTCTTC
cdr3_aa: CASSSVDRVHEQFF

j_call: TRBJ2-7
v_call: TRBV5-1
d_call: TRBD1
clone_size: .
cdr3_length: 13
cdr3_nt: TGCGCCAGCAGCTCAACAGGGGGCCACGAGCAGTACTTC
cdr3_aa: CASSSTGGHEQYF

j_call: TRBJ1-1
v_call: TRBV13
d_call: TRBD1
clone_size: .
cdr3_length: 15
cdr3_nt: TGTGCCAGCAGCTTATTTACAGGGGCATTGAATGAAGCTTTCTTT
cdr3_aa: CASSLFTGALNEAFF

j_call: TRBJ2-2
v_call: TRBV5-1
d_call: .
clone_size: .
cdr3_length: 15
cdr3_nt: TGCGCCAGCAGCTTGGGCGGACTTAACACCGGGGAGCTGTTTTTT
cdr3_aa: CASSLGGLNTGELFF

j_call: TRBJ2-7
v_call: TRBV10-2
d_call: TRBD1
clone_size: .
cdr3_length: 14
cdr3_nt: TGCGCCAGCAGCGCCGGGACAGGGTACTACGAGCAGTACTTC
cdr3_aa: CASSAGTGYYEQYF

j_call: TRBJ1-4
v_call: TRBV15
d_call: .
clone_size: .
cdr3_length: 16
cdr3_nt: TGTGCCACCAGCAGGGAAACAGGGCGCACTAATGAAAAACTGTTTTTT
cdr3_aa: CATSRETGRTNEKLFF

j_call: TRBJ2-1
v_call: TRBV2
d_call: TRBD2
clone_size: .
cdr3_length: 14
cdr3_nt: TGTGCCAGCGAGGGACTAGCGGGACACAATGAGCAGTTCTTC
cdr3_aa: CASEGLAGHNEQFF

j_call: TRBJ1-1
v_call: TRBV4-2
d_call: .
clone_size: few
cdr3_length: 14
cdr3_nt: TGTGCCAGCAGCCAACAGGGTTCCCTTACTGAAGCTTTCTTT
cdr3_aa: CASSQQGSLTEAFF

j_call: TRBJ2-2
v_call: TRBV9
d_call: .
clone_size: .
cdr3_length: 15
cdr3_nt: TGTGCCAGCAGCGTCGGGGGGCACAACACCGGGGAGCTGTTTTTT
cdr3_aa: CASSVGGHNTGELFF

j_call: TRBJ2-3
v_call: TRBV7-6
d_call: TRBD2
clone_size: .
cdr3_length: 19
cdr3_nt: TGTGCCAGCAGCCGTGGACTAGCGGGAGGCGCCCCTAGCACAGATACGCAGTATTTT
cdr3_aa: CASSRGLAGGAPSTDTQYF

j_call: TRBJ2-1
v_call: TRBV25-1
d_call: TRBD2
clone_size: few
cdr3_length: 18
cdr3_nt: TGTGCCAGCAGTGAATGGTCCCCCGTTAGCGGGAGGCTTGATGAGCAGTTCTTC
cdr3_aa: CASSEWSPVSGRLDEQFF

j_call: TRBJ2-4
v_call: TRBV10-1
d_call: TRBD1
clone_size: .
cdr3_length: 14
cdr3_nt: TGCGCCAGCAGTGAGAAGGGGGCGTTGAACATTCAGTACTTC
cdr3_aa: CASSEKGALNIQYF

j_call: TRBJ2-7
v_call: TRBV15
d_call: .
clone_size: .
cdr3_length: 14
cdr3_nt: TGTGCCACCAGCAGAGATCGAACTACCTACGAGCAGTACTTC
cdr3_aa: CATSRDRTTYEQYF

j_call: TRBJ2-7
v_call: TRBV30
d_call: TRBD1
clone_size: .
cdr3_length: 15
cdr3_nt: TGTGCCTGGAGCCCCGACAGGGGGCTAAGTTACGAGCAGTACTTC
cdr3_aa: CAWSPDRGLSYEQYF

j_call: TRBJ2-7
v_call: TRBV7-9
d_call: .
clone_size: .
cdr3_length: 13
cdr3_nt: TGTTCCAGCAAGGAGGGTCGCTCCTACGAGCAGTACTTC
cdr3_aa: CSSKEGRSYEQYF

j_call: TRBJ1-3
v_call: TRBV5-1
d_call: .
clone_size: .
cdr3_length: 14
cdr3_nt: TGCGCCAGCAGCTTGGCCGGGTACGGAAACACCATATATTTT
cdr3_aa: CASSLAGYGNTIYF

j_call: TRBJ2-5
v_call: TRBV30
d_call: TRBD1
clone_size: .
cdr3_length: 13
cdr3_nt: TGTGCCCGCCGGGGGACAGGCCAAGAGACCCAGTACTTC
cdr3_aa: CARRGTGQETQYF

j_call: TRBJ2-4
v_call: TRBV5-1
d_call: .
clone_size: .
cdr3_length: 15
cdr3_nt: TGCGCCAGCAGCTTGGATGGCTCAGCCAAAAACATTCAGTACTTC
cdr3_aa: CASSLDGSAKNIQYF

j_call: TRBJ2-7
v_call: TRBV7-6
d_call: .
clone_size: .
cdr3_length: 14
cdr3_nt: TGTGCCAGCAGCCAAACTAGCAGCTTCTACGAGCAGTACTTC
cdr3_aa: CASSQTSSFYEQYF

j_call: TRBJ2-7
v_call: TRBV4-1
d_call: TRBD1
clone_size: .
cdr3_length: 16
cdr3_nt: TGCGCCAGCAGCCGGGACAGGGGGCTCTCCTCCTACGAGCAGTACTTC
cdr3_aa: CASSRDRGLSSYEQYF

j_call: TRBJ1-2
v_call: TRBV19
d_call: .
clone_size: few
cdr3_length: 13
cdr3_nt: TGTGCCAGTAGCCAAACACGAATCTATGGCTACACCTTC
cdr3_aa: CASSQTRIYGYTF

j_call: TRBJ1-1
v_call: TRBV6-5
d_call: .
clone_size: once
cdr3_length: 9
cdr3_nt: TGTGCCAGCACCCATGAAGCTTTCTTT
cdr3_aa: CASTHEAFF